Shown below are 23 T cell receptor beta chains from a single sample sequenced in a study of HIV-infected patients and healthy controls. The repertoire came from unfractionated whole blood and reflected all unsorted peripheral T cells. Reverse transcription used approximately 500 ng RNA and constant-region primers for alpha and beta. Using multiplexing indices, alpha and beta chain libraries were generated apart by chain-specific third strand synthesis. Each CDR3 protein is one row after TCRdb ran MiXCR on the 5' RACE reads. This sample has over 8,000 distinct CDR3 sequences, with around 9.3% found just once. The sequenced sample was blood, obtained before antiretroviral therapy. Source of these receptors: an adult with HIV infection.

This clonotype was picked up many times. This chain connects TRBV30 to TRBJ2-7, with 7 bases lining up with TRBD1. With 2 bases clipped from V and 3 bases from J, the junction kept 4 bases outside the gene matches. The CDR3 runs to 13 residues. Germline assignment: CDR1 GTSNPN and CDR2 SVGIG (reference sequence). CDR3 residues: CAWSKGQLYEQYF. The CDR3, as DNA: TGTGCCTGGAGTAAGGGACAGCTCTACGAGCAGTACTTC. The full variable domain, completed using reference TRBV30 and TRBJ2-7, is SQTIHQWPATLVQPVGSPLSLECTVEGTSNPNLYWYRQAAGRGLQLLFYSVGIGQISSEVPQNLSASRPQDRQFILSSKKLLLSDSGFYLCAWSKGQLYEQYFGPGTRLTVT.

The rearrangement uses TRBV29-1 and TRBJ1-1; D remains ambiguous. The V end was cut by 6 bases, the J end by 10 bases, with 18 bases between. Germline values: CDR1 SQVTM, CDR2 ANQGSEA. This CDR3 is built from 12 residues. CDR3 nucleotide sequence: TGCAGCGTGGAGGAGGGAATCCAAGGAGCTTTCTTT. Translated: CSVEEGIQGAFF.

This clonotype was detected many times. The gene calls are TRBV9 and TRBJ2-1; 10 bases are shared with TRBD2. The CDR3 length is 15 residues. The germline CDR1 and CDR2 sequences are SGDLS and YYNGEE. The ends lost 6 bases at V and 8 bases at J; junction bases unmatched: 11. The CDR3 is CASTPGLALRDEQFF. The CDR3 coding sequence is TGTGCCAGCACTCCGGGACTAGCGCTTAGGGATGAGCAGTTCTTC.

This clonotype showed up many times. This chain connects TRBV20-1 to TRBJ2-7; no definite D call. The CDR3 runs to 13 residues. The V end lost 1 base, the J end lost 6 bases, and 13 bases lay between the germline ends. Germline lookup yields CDR1 DFQATT and CDR2 SNEGSKA (reference sequence). CDR3 in amino acids: CSARVGSVGEQYF. The DNA of the CDR3 is TGCAGTGCTAGAGTGGGCAGCGTTGGCGAGCAGTACTTC.

The gene calls are TRBV28 and TRBJ1-4; 7 bases align to TRBD1. The V gene end was trimmed by 5 bases and the J gene end by 3 bases; junction bases not matched to a gene: 6. The CDR3 extends over 15 amino acids. The germline V gene has CDR1 MDHEN and CDR2 SYDVKM. The DNA of the CDR3 is TGTGCCAGCAGTGTCACAGGGGTTGCTAATGAAAAACTGTTTTTT. Its protein product is CASSVTGVANEKLFF.

The chain employs TRBV5-1 and TRBJ2-3, with D perhaps matching TRBD1 (6 bases). This CDR3 comprises 15 residues. Germline V gene data show CDR1 as SGHRS and CDR2 as YFSETQ. V lost 6 bases and J 1 base, leaving 15 bases between the germline ends. The CDR3 region is CASTRGRGGTDTQYF. As DNA, the CDR3 is TGCGCCAGCACCCGGGGCAGGGGCGGCACAGATACGCAGTATTTT.

This clonotype was found a few times. V and J are TRBV6-2 or TRBV6-3 and TRBJ1-5; D not certain. The CDR3 has 14 residues. V lost 2 bases to trimming and J lost 6 bases, with 11 bases between them. Germline V gives CDR1 MNHEY, CDR2 SVGEGT. This CDR3 is CASSYPKVGQPQHF. CDR3 in DNA: TGTGCCAGCAGTTACCCAAAGGTGGGTCAGCCCCAGCATTTT.

This clonotype was seen ten or more times. The rearrangement links TRBV28 to TRBJ2-7; 8 nucleotides align to TRBD2. Germline CDR1 and CDR2: MDHEN and SYDVKM. V dropped 6 bases and J dropped 2; count of bases not matched to a gene: 12. This CDR3 is built from 16 residues. The CDR3 nucleotides are TGTGCCAGCAGCCCCCTTTCGGGAGGGTATACCTACGAGCAGTACTTC. It specifies CASSPLSGGYTYEQYF.

J is TRBJ2-1 and V is TRBV5-1, with TRBD1 identical over 9 bases. V shed 4 bases and J 2 bases; nucleotides not matched to a gene: 10. CDR3 size: 17 residues. Germline V gene lookup returns CDR1 SGHRS and CDR2 YFSETQ. CDR3 region: CASSLPRTGVPYNEQFF. CDR3 bases: TGCGCCAGCAGCCTCCCCCGGACAGGGGTGCCCTACAATGAGCAGTTCTTC.

This rearrangement joins TRBV4-2 to TRBJ2-7, with 11 bases identical to TRBD2. The CDR3 runs to 17 residues. After removal of 2 bases from V and 5 bases from J, the junction contained 11 bases not matched to a gene. Per the germline V gene, CDR1 is LGHNA and CDR2 is YNFKEQ. The CDR3 region has the DNA TGTGCCAGCAGCCAATTGGGACTAGCGGAGCCGTTTGACGAGCAGTACTTC. Translation gives CASSQLGLAEPFDEQYF.

This clonotype was counted once. This sequence joins TRBV3-1 and TRBJ1-3; the D is unclear. Germline V gene lookup returns CDR1 LGHDT and CDR2 YNNKEL (reference sequence). The CDR3 runs to 18 residues. Between the trimmed V and J ends, which lost 0 bases and 0 bases, there was a span of 15 bases. The CDR3 sequence: CASSQDFPTKSSGNTIYF. The CDR3 nucleotides read TGTGCCAGCAGCCAAGATTTTCCTACTAAGAGCTCTGGAAACACCATATATTTT.

This clonotype appeared many times. The chain is built from TRBV24-1 and TRBJ1-5; D unclear. Deletions cut 10 bases from V and 3 bases from J, with 15 bases between. CDR3 length equals 14 residues. Germline V gene lookup returns CDR1 KGHDR and CDR2 SFDVKD. The CDR3 region is CATSHAGTNQPQHF. The CDR3 nucleotides are TGTGCCACGAGTCACGCAGGAACCAATCAGCCCCAGCATTTT.

This clonotype showed up many times. The chain employs TRBV20-1 and TRBJ2-3; TRBD2 matches at 7 bases. Germline CDR1 DFQATT, CDR2 SNEGSKA (reference sequence). Trimming took 4 bases from V and 2 from J; bases not matched to a gene: 9. This CDR3 comprises 15 residues. The DNA for the CDR3 is TGCAGTGCTACTGACCCGGGACTACCCACAGATACGCAGTATTTT. Translated, it gives CSATDPGLPTDTQYF.

Ten or more counts support this clonotype. This sequence joins TRBV19 and TRBJ2-7; 11 bases are a match to TRBD2. V shed 4 bases, J shed 12 bases, and the junction held 5 bases outside the gene matches. The CDR3 contains 12 residues. Per germline, CDR1 LNHDA and CDR2 SQIVND (reference sequence). The chain's CDR3 is CASSTTSGMLYF. CDR3 DNA sequence: TGTGCCAGTAGTACGACTAGCGGGATGTTGTACTTC. The whole variable domain, remainder taken from reference TRBV19 and TRBJ2-7, is DGGITQSPKYLFRKEGQNVTLSCEQNLNHDAMYWYRQDPGQGLRLIYYSQIVNDFQKGDIAEGYSVSREKKESFPLTVTSAQKNPTAFYLCASSTTSGMLYFGPGTRLTVT.

Ten or more counts support this clonotype. This chain connects TRBV28 to TRBJ1-5; unclear D gene. V lost 6 bases, J lost 2 bases, and 11 bases lay in between. Germline assignment: CDR1 MDHEN and CDR2 SYDVKM. The CDR3 covers 14 residues. This CDR3 is CASSPAGGNQPQHF. CDR3 sequence (DNA): TGTGCCAGCAGCCCCGCCGGGGGCAATCAGCCCCAGCATTTT. The full variable domain, completed using reference TRBV28 and TRBJ1-5, is DVKVTQSSRYLVKRTGEKVFLECVQDMDHENMFWYRQDPGLGLRLIYFSYDVKMKEKGDIPEGYSVSREKKERFSLILESASTNQTSMYLCASSPAGGNQPQHFGDGTRLSIL.

This clonotype was found a few times. The chain uses TRBV29-1 and TRBJ2-1; D call uncertain. Germline assignment: CDR1 SQVTM and CDR2 ANQGSEA. The CDR3 contains 12 residues. V lost 5 bases, J lost 4 bases, and 9 bases lay in between. In nucleotides, the CDR3 is TGCAGCGTTCCGTGGGGTTACAATGAGCAGTTCTTC. As protein: CSVPWGYNEQFF.

This clonotype was seen ten or more times. This chain joins TRBV28 and TRBJ2-6; 7 bases match TRBD2. The junction had 7 bases not matched to a gene; V was cut back by 2 bases and J by 9 bases. Germline V gene data show CDR1 as MDHEN and CDR2 as SYDVKM. The CDR3 consists of 15 residues. The chain's CDR3 is CASSLRTRRGNVLTF. In DNA, the CDR3 is TGTGCCAGCAGTTTAAGGACTAGACGGGGCAACGTCCTGACTTTC. Using reference TRBV28 and TRBJ2-6 for the parts outside the CDR3, the full variable domain is DVKVTQSSRYLVKRTGEKVFLECVQDMDHENMFWYRQDPGLGLRLIYFSYDVKMKEKGDIPEGYSVSREKKERFSLILESASTNQTSMYLCASSLRTRRGNVLTFGAGSRLTVL.

This clonotype was counted many times. J is TRBJ2-3 and V is TRBV5-1; the D is unclear. V was pared by 7 bases and J by 1 base, with 16 bases between. CDR3 size: 15 residues. Germline assignment: CDR1 SGHRS and CDR2 YFSETQ. The CDR3 nucleotides read TGCGCCAGCGCCGCTTATGGGTACGGCACAGATACGCAGTATTTT. It codes for CASAAYGYGTDTQYF.

This clonotype was recorded many times. The gene calls are TRBV5-6 and TRBJ2-5; tentatively, D is TRBD1 or TRBD2 (5 bases each). The CDR3 consists of 14 residues. Trimming pared 3 bases from V and 5 bases from J, leaving 14 bases between. CDR1 SGHDT and CDR2 YYEEEE come from the germline V gene. CDR3 loop: CASSSGTIPETQYF. The CDR3 coding sequence is TGTGCCAGCAGCTCCGGGACCATCCCGGAGACCCAGTACTTC.

This clonotype was seen repeatedly, ten times or more. This chain uses TRBV9 with TRBJ2-7; 11 bases agree with TRBD2. Germline trimming cut 4 bases from V and 2 bases from J; bases unmatched to any gene: 5. The CDR3 runs to 15 residues. In germline, CDR1 is SGDLS, CDR2 YYNGEE. CDR3 protein: CASSLGTSGAYEQYF. CDR3 in DNA: TGTGCCAGCAGCCTGGGGACTAGCGGTGCCTACGAGCAGTACTTC.

V usage is TRBV28 and J usage is TRBJ1-2; TRBD1 agrees at 7 bases. After removal of 2 bases from V and 4 bases from J, the junction contained 7 bases not matched to a gene. Per the germline V gene, CDR1 is MDHEN and CDR2 is SYDVKM. The CDR3 spans 15 residues. The CDR3 coding sequence is TGTGCCAGCAGTTTAGGGCTCAGGGGGAGCTATGGCTACACCTTC. This gives the protein CASSLGLRGSYGYTF.

This clonotype was detected ten times or more. The rearrangement links TRBV5-5 to TRBJ1-5, with no clear D. The germline CDR1 and CDR2 sequences are SGHKS and YYEKEE (reference sequence). CDR3 size: 16 residues. The V and J ends lost 4 bases and 0 bases respectively, with 14 bases between them. CDR3 loop: CASSRRAELSNQPQHF. The CDR3 nucleotides read TGTGCCAGCAGCCGGAGGGCCGAACTTAGCAATCAGCCCCAGCATTTT.

This clonotype was seen ten or more times. The chain uses TRBV7-6 and TRBJ2-3, with 10 bases matching TRBD1. The germline gives CDR1 SGHVS, CDR2 FNYEAQ. The CDR3 sequence is 16 residues long. V dropped 2 bases and J dropped 5; count of bases not matched to a gene: 7. CDR3 DNA: TGTGCCAGCAGCTTATACGGGACAGGGGACCAAGATACGCAGTATTTT. This translates into CASSLYGTGDQDTQYF.